The 15 T cell receptor beta chains below all came from one sample that was sequenced in a study of blood T cell repertoires in COVID-19. Clones were read by immunoSEQ multiplex PCR, and TCRdb kept only the in-frame ones, dropping some. The table records some 50,000 clones, 86% of them present only once. The sample taken for sequencing was peripheral blood. The receptors were sampled from a human donor in a cohort sampled during active COVID-19.

This clone has only a few counts. The rearrangement uses TRBV7-9 and TRBJ2-7; 9 bases agree with TRBD1. CDR1 is SEHNR, CDR2 FQNEAQ, per germline (reference sequence). The CDR3 consists of 15 residues. Trimming removed 6 bases from V and 5 bases from J; junction bases left unmatched: 11. CDR3 DNA: TGTGCCAGCAGGAGCTGGGACAGGGATTGGGACGAGCAGTACTTC. It specifies CASRSWDRDWDEQYF.

The chain joins TRBV7-2 to TRBJ2-1; D gene unclear. Germline CDR1 is SGHTA and CDR2 is FQGNSA. The V end was cut by 2 bases, the J end by 4 bases, with 12 bases between. The CDR3 extends over 15 amino acids. The CDR3 nucleotides read TGTGCCAGCAGCTTAAGCGTCAGTACTTACAATGAGCAGTTCTTC. It specifies CASSLSVSTYNEQFF.

The chain links TRBV3-1 (or the pseudogene TRBV3-2) to TRBJ2-2; D gene uncertain. The CDR3 is 12 amino acids. V shed 1 base and J shed 6 bases, with 3 bases lying between them. Germline V gene data show CDR1 as LGHDT and CDR2 as YNNKEL (reference sequence). The CDR3 DNA is TGTGCCAGCAGCCAAGGGCCCGGGGAGCTGTTTTTT. This translates into CASSQGPGELFF.

The J gene is TRBJ1-2, the V gene TRBV30; TRBD1 matches 9 bases. Germline V gives CDR1 GTSNPN, CDR2 SVGIG (reference sequence). V lost 8 bases to trimming and J lost 0 bases; unmatched junction nucleotides: 4. The CDR3 consists of 13 residues. Written as DNA, the CDR3 is TGTGCCGGGACAGGGACAACTAACTATGGCTACACCTTC. This gives the protein CAGTGTTNYGYTF.

V usage is TRBV7-6 and J usage is TRBJ2-7; tentatively, D is TRBD2 (5 bases). Trimming removed 5 bases at V and 4 bases at J, with 12 bases between. Germline V gene data show CDR1 as SGHVS and CDR2 as FNYEAQ. This CDR3 is 13 amino acids long. Written as DNA, the CDR3 is TGTGCCAGCAGCGTAACTAGTTCGTACGAGCAGTACTTC. Its translation is CASSVTSSYEQYF.

This chain links TRBV6-5 with TRBJ2-5; 11 bases agree with TRBD2. The V segment lost 5 bases and the J segment 4 bases; nucleotides outside the gene matches: 6. Germline CDR1 reads MNHEY; CDR2 reads SVGAGI. The CDR3 totals 15 residues. The CDR3 region has the DNA TGTGCCAGCAGTCTACTAGGACTAGCGGGAGAGACCCAGTACTTC. Its protein is CASSLLGLAGETQYF.

This chain uses TRBV5-1 with TRBJ2-2, with a possible D match to TRBD2 (5 bases). The V end lost 1 base, the J end lost 5 bases, and 9 bases lay between the germline ends. The CDR3 spans 14 residues. The germline gives CDR1 SGHRS, CDR2 YFSETQ. As DNA, the CDR3 is TGCGCCAGCAGCTTGAACACGGGGACCGGGGAGCTGTTTTTT. This gives the protein CASSLNTGTGELFF.

CDR3 DNA sequence: TGTGCCAGCTCACCTGGGGGGAGGGCCAAATCAACGCAGTATTTT. Translated: CASSPGGRAKSTQYF. The chain carries TRBV18 and TRBJ2-3; 7 positions agree with TRBD2. The CDR3 contains 15 residues. J was trimmed by 9 bases and V by 3 bases; bases with no gene match: 12. The germline V gene encodes CDR1 KGHSH and CDR2 LQKENI.

The V and J genes are TRBV11-2 and TRBJ1-1; D call uncertain. The germline CDR1 and CDR2 sequences are SGHAT and FQNNGV. The ends were cut back, 5 bases at V and 1 base at J, with 11 bases in the middle. The CDR3 has 14 residues. Written as DNA, the CDR3 is TGTGCCAGCAGCACAGTTGGTGCGAACACTGAAGCTTTCTTT. Translating it yields CASSTVGANTEAFF.

This chain uses TRBV18 with TRBJ1-2; D unclear. V lost 3 bases and J 2 bases, leaving 7 bases between the germline ends. Germline lookup yields CDR1 KGHSH and CDR2 LQKENI. The CDR3 is made up of 13 amino acids. This chain's CDR3 is CASSPEENYGYTF. CDR3 DNA: TGTGCCAGCTCACCGGAGGAAAACTATGGCTACACCTTC.

The chain joins TRBV24-1 to TRBJ2-2, with 9 bases aligning to TRBD1. This CDR3 comprises 16 residues. V gave up 3 bases and J gave up 4 bases; unmatched junction bases: 5. Germline CDR1 KGHDR, CDR2 SFDVKD. CDR3 bases: TGTGCCACCAGTGATCCGGGGACAGGGTCCACCGGGGAGCTGTTTTTT. This codes for CATSDPGTGSTGELFF.

V is TRBV16 and J is TRBJ2-3; 13 bases are a match to TRBD2. Germline V gene sequence: CDR1 KGHSY, CDR2 FQNENV. There are 18 residues in the CDR3. V lost 2 bases and J lost 3; bases outside the gene matches: 8. In DNA form, the CDR3 reads TGTGCCAGCAGCCAAACCCCGGGACTAGCGGGGAGTACAGATACGCAGTATTTT. This gives the protein CASSQTPGLAGSTDTQYF. Looking up the rest from reference TRBV16 and TRBJ2-3 gives the full variable domain: GEEVAQTPKHLVRGEGQKAKLYCAPIKGHSYVFWYQQVLKNEFKFLISFQNENVFDETGMPKERFSAKCLPNSPCSLEIQATKLEDSAVYFCASSQTPGLAGSTDTQYFGPGTRLTVL.

The rearrangement joins TRBV4-2 to TRBJ2-6; 8 nucleotides line up with TRBD2. Trimming took 0 bases from V and 0 from J; bases not matched to a gene: 4. This CDR3 comprises 18 residues. Germline V lookup: CDR1 LGHNA, CDR2 YNFKEQ. The CDR3: CASSQEWTSSSGANVLTF. The CDR3 DNA is TGTGCCAGCAGCCAAGAATGGACTAGCTCCTCTGGGGCCAACGTCCTGACTTTC.

This chain uses TRBV7-9 with TRBJ2-7, with 8 positions matching TRBD1. V was pared by 6 bases and J by 3 bases, with 10 bases of the junction left unmatched. The CDR3 contains 15 residues. CDR1 SEHNR and CDR2 FQNEAQ come from the germline V gene (reference sequence). CDR3 nucleotides: TGTGCCAGCAGTGTTGGACAGGGTATAGTCTACGAGCAGTACTTC. Translation: CASSVGQGIVYEQYF.

J is TRBJ2-5 and V is TRBV7-3; 14 nucleotides agree with TRBD2. Germline CDR1 and CDR2: SGHTA and FQGTGA. The CDR3 contains 15 residues. J lost 5 bases, V lost 3 bases, and 2 bases had no gene match. DNA of the CDR3: TGTGCCAGCAGCTTGACTAGCGGGGGGGCCGAGACCCAGTACTTC. Translated: CASSLTSGGAETQYF.